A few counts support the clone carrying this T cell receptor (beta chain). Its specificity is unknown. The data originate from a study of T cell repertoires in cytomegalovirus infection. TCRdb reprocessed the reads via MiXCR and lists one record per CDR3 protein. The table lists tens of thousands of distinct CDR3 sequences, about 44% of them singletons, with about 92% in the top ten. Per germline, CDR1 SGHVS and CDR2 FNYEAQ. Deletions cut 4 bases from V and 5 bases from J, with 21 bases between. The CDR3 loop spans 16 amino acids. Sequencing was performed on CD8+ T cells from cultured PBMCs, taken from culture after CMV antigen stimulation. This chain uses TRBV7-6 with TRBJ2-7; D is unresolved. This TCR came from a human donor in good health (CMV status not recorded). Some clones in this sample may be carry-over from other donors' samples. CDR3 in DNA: TGTGCCAGCAGCTCGCCACCCGCCGGCCGAGGCCACGAGCAGTACTTC. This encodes CASSSPPAGRGHEQYF.